This T cell receptor beta chain is drawn from a study of cytotoxic CD8 clonotypes in ibrutinib-treated CLL. V lost 2 bases, J lost 5 bases, and 5 bases stayed unmatched. Germline V CDR1 and CDR2: SGHAT, FQNNGV. This CDR3 region has 14 residues. Depths of 1 in 200,000 to 1 in 1 million T cells were the sequencing target. Measured with immunoSEQ multiplex PCR; TCRdb has only the in-frame clones, and not every one. The repertoire consists of 300,000 or so clones, with roughly 70% occurring once and the leading ten covering around 6.6%. The rearrangement links TRBV11-2 to TRBJ1-2, with TRBD1 matching 7 bases. The sample consisted of PBMCs, taken after 36 months of ibrutinib treatment. The clonotype originates from a human donor with chronic lymphocytic leukemia. CDR3 residues: CASSLFGTAYGYTF. CDR3 nucleotide sequence: TGTGCCAGCAGCTTATTTGGGACAGCTTATGGCTACACCTTC.